This entry features one T cell receptor beta chain sequence. The antigen is not known. The data were taken from a study of Ad26.COV2.S vaccination and SARS-CoV-2 variants. General study results and limits: Spike-specific TCR breadth was greater after Ad26.COV2.S than placebo. Those who received vaccine or placebo ended up with similar non-spike TCR breadth. Spike-specific CD8+ and CD4+ T cell responses reportedly showed substantial breadth after vaccination.

This CDR3 spans 17 amino acids. Germline lookup yields CDR1 KGHDR and CDR2 SFDVKD. Germline trimming cut 5 bases from V and 4 bases from J; bases unmatched to any gene: 12. The treatment denotes: roughly 18 received Ad26.COV2.S at low or high dose, single or two shots; about five received placebo; per-sample allocation not given. Sampling took place 63 days after the first vaccine or placebo injection. As its vector, the vaccine had Ad26, which expressed Wuhan-strain SARS-CoV-2 spike. Assay: immunoSEQ multiplex PCR; the TCRdb copy retains only in-frame clones and omits some. Altogether more than 300,000 clones are present, 86% being singletons, with the ten largest covering 1.5% to 2.5%.

The starting material was peripheral blood, obtained in a trial of Ad26.COV2.S vaccine versus placebo. The chain uses TRBV24-1 and TRBJ2-1; 8 nucleotides match TRBD2. The TCR originated in a person between 18 and 60 years old who received the Ad26.COV2.S COVID-19 vaccine or a placebo. The CDR3 DNA follows: TGTGCCACCAGTGTTAGCGCGGGACTAGAGTTTTACAATGAGCAGTTCTTC. This encodes CATSVSAGLEFYNEQFF.